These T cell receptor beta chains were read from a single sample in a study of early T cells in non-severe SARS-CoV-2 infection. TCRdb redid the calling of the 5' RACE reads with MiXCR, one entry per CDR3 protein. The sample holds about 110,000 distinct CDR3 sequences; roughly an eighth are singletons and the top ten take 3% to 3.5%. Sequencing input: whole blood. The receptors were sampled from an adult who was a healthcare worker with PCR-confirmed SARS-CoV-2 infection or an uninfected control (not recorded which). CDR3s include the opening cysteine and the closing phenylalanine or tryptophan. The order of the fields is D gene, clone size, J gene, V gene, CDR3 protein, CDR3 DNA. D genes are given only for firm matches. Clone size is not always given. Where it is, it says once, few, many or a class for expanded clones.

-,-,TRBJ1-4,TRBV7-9,CASSPTGFNEKLFF,TGTGCCAGCAGCCCTACAGGGTTTAATGAAAAACTGTTTTTT
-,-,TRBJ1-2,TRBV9,CASSVAAQGYGYTF,TGTGCCAGCAGCGTAGCGGCACAGGGCTATGGCTACACCTTC
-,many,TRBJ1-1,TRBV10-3,CAISESREGGEAFF,TGTGCCATCAGTGAGTCGAGGGAAGGGGGTGAAGCTTTCTTT
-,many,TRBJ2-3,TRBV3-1,CASTPRGEGDTQYF,TGTGCCAGCACCCCGAGGGGCGAGGGAGATACGCAGTATTTT
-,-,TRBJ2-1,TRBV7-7,CASSLGTLYNEQFF,TGTGCTAGCAGCTTAGGCACATTGTACAATGAGCAGTTCTTC
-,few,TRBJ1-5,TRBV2,CASSEPAGLRSPQHF,TGTGCCAGCAGTGAACCGGCCGGGTTGAGGTCGCCCCAGCATTTT
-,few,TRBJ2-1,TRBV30,CAWIPAGGAAGEQFF,TGTGCCTGGATCCCTGCAGGCGGGGCCGCTGGTGAGCAGTTCTTC
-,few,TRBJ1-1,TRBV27,CASSFDGGSPEAFF,TGTGCCAGCAGTTTTGACGGGGGTAGCCCTGAAGCTTTCTTT
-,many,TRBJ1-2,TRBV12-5,CASGSSGWVHGYTF,TGTGCTAGTGGTTCCTCAGGATGGGTCCATGGCTACACCTTC
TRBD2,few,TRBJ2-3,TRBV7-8,CASSLRLAAASTDTQYF,TGTGCCAGCAGCTTAAGACTAGCGGCCGCTAGCACAGATACGCAGTATTTT
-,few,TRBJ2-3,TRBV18,CASSRTAGLTPDTQYF,TGTGCCAGCTCAAGGACAGCGGGCCTAACCCCAGATACGCAGTATTTT
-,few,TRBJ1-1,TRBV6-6,CASSYSHSNTEAFF,TGTGCCAGCAGTTACTCGCACAGTAACACTGAAGCTTTCTTT
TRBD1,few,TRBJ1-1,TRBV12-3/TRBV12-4,CASSFQGEVGTEAFF,TGTGCCAGCAGTTTCCAGGGGGAGGTAGGCACTGAAGCTTTCTTT
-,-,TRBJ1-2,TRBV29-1,CRGGPQGSPYGYTF,TGCAGGGGGGGGCCACAGGGATCTCCCTATGGCTACACCTTC
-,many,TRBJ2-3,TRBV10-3,CATQLADSTDTQYF,TGTGCCACGCAATTAGCGGACAGCACAGATACGCAGTATTTT